The present TCR beta chain was sequenced within a study of cytomegalovirus exposure and HLA in healthy donors. Overall study findings and caveats: The study labeled 180 or so TCR beta chains cytomegalovirus-associated.

Primers: 60 Vbeta forward and 13 Jbeta reverse. Sequencing used immunoSEQ multiplex PCR; TCRdb keeps in-frame clones, though not all of them. Of some 180,000 clones detected, more than 65% appear once; the ten largest clones hold 1% to 1.5%. On this clone: What it binds is not known.

CDR1 and CDR2 from the germline V gene are LNHDA and SQIVND (reference sequence). This CDR3 is 12 amino acids long. V lost 3 bases to trimming and J lost 5 bases, with 4 bases between them. The V call is TRBV19, the J call TRBJ1-4; no clear D. The receptor was derived from a girl aged 2-10 years in good health and CMV-seropositive. Material: PBMCs. The CDR3 DNA follows: TGTGCCAGTAGTATCTTGAATGAAAAACTGTTTTTT. Translation gives CASSILNEKLFF. The full variable domain, completed using reference TRBV19 and TRBJ1-4, is DGGITQSPKYLFRKEGQNVTLSCEQNLNHDAMYWYRQDPGQGLRLIYYSQIVNDFQKGDIAEGYSVSREKKESFPLTVTSAQKNPTAFYLCASSILNEKLFFGSGTQLSVL.